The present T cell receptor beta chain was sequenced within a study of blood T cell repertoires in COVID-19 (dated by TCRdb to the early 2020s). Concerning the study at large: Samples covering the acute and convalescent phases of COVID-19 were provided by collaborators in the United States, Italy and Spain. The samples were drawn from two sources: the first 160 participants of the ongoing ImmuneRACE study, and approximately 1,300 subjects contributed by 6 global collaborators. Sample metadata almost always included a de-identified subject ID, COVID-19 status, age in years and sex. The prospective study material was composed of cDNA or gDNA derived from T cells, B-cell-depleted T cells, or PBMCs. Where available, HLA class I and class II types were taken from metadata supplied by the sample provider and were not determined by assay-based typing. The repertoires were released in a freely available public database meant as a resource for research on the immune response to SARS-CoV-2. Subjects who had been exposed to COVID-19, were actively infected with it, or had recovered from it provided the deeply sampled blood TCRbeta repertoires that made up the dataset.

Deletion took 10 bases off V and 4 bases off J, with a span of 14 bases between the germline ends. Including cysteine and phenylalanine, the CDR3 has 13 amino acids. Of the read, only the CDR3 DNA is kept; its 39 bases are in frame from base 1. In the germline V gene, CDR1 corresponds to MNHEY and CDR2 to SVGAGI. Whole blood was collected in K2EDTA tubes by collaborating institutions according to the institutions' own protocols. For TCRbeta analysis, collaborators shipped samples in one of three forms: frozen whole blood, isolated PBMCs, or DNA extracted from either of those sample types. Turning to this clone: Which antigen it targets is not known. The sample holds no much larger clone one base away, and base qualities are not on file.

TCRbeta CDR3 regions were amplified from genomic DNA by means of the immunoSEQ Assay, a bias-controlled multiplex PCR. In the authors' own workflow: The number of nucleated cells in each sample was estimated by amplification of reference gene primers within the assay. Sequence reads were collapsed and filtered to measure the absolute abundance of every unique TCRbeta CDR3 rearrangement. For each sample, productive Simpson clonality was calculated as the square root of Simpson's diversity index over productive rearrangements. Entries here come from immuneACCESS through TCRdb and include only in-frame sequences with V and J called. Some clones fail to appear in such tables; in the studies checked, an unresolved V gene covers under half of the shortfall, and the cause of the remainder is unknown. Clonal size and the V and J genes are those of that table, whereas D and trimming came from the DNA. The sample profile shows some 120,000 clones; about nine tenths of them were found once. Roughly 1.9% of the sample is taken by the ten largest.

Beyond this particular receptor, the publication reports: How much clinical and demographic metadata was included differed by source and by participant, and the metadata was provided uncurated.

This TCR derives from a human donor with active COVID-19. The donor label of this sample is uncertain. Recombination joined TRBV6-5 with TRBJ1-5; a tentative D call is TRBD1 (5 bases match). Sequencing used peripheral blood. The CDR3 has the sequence CATLDSLNQPQHF. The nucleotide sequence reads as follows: TGTGCCACCCTAGACAGTTTAAATCAGCCCCAGCATTTT.